Presented here are 29 T cell receptor beta chains from one specimen sequenced in a study of PD-1 blockade in classical Hodgkin lymphoma. Every single patient, without exception, relapsed after autologous stem cell transplantation, and brentuximab vedotin exposure varied. Assay used: immunoSEQ multiplex PCR; TCRdb lists only in-frame clones, some missing. The sample carries tens of thousands of clones, 85% to 90% recorded once. Source: peripheral blood mononuclear cells (PBMCs), taken before the second cycle of nivolumab. These receptors were obtained from a human donor with classical Hodgkin lymphoma.

The chain carries TRBV10-2 and TRBJ2-1; D is possibly TRBD2 (5 bases). Germline CDR1 reads WSHSY; CDR2 reads SAAADI. This CDR3 spans 16 amino acids. Deletions cut 1 base from V and 0 bases from J, with 10 bases between. CDR3 coding DNA: TGCGCCAGCAGTGAGTGGTTAGGGAGCTCCTACAATGAGCAGTTCTTC. Protein product: CASSEWLGSSYNEQFF.

J is TRBJ2-7 and V is TRBV29-1, with 9 positions matching TRBD1. The germline V gene has CDR1 SQVTM and CDR2 ANQGSEA. This CDR3 region has 14 residues. The ends lost 6 bases at V and 4 bases at J; junction bases unmatched: 10. The CDR3 nucleotides read TGCAGCGTCGCCCTAGGGACAGGGTCGTACGAGCAGTACTTC. It translates to CSVALGTGSYEQYF.

V usage is TRBV6-1 and J usage is TRBJ2-1, with D perhaps TRBD2 (6 bases). CDR3 length equals 11 residues. Germline V gene lookup returns CDR1 MNHNS and CDR2 SASEGT. The V and J ends lost 9 bases and 13 bases respectively, with 16 bases between them. The CDR3 region is CASRDSLEQFF. The CDR3 DNA is TGTGCCAGTAGGGACTCCCTCGAACAGTTCTTC.

The chain couples TRBV20-1 to TRBJ2-7; D gene unclear. Between the trimmed V and J ends, which lost 5 bases and 1 base, there was a span of 6 bases. Germline-derived CDR1 and CDR2 are DFQATT and SNEGSKA (reference sequence). The length of the CDR3 is 11 residues. The CDR3 nucleotides read TGCAGTGCTTTGGCGTCCTACGAGCAGTACTTC. It is translated as CSALASYEQYF.

The J gene is TRBJ2-4, the V gene TRBV13; D assignment may be TRBD1 or TRBD2 (5 bases each). CDR3 length: 16 residues. V lost 1 base to trimming and J lost 9 bases, with 19 bases between them. Germline-derived CDR1 and CDR2 are PRHDT and FYEKMQ (reference sequence). CDR3 sequence (DNA): TGTGCCAGCAGCTTAGTTGGTGCAGGGACCGTGGGCATTCAGTACTTC. Amino acids: CASSLVGAGTVGIQYF.

V is TRBV11-2 and J is TRBJ2-3, with D hard to call. The CDR3 is 16 amino acids. The V and J ends lost 1 base and 2 bases respectively, with 13 bases between them. CDR1 is SGHAT, CDR2 FQNNGV, per germline. The CDR3 loop reads CASSLVAREYTDTQYF. The CDR3 coding sequence is TGTGCCAGCAGCTTAGTGGCCAGAGAGTACACAGATACGCAGTATTTT. Drawing the rest from reference TRBV11-2 and TRBJ2-3, the complete variable domain is EAGVAQSPRYKIIEKRQSVAFWCNPISGHATLYWYQQILGQGPKLLIQFQNNGVVDDSQLPKDRFSAERLKGVDSTLKIQPAKLEDSAVYLCASSLVAREYTDTQYFGPGTRLTVL.

This rearrangement joins TRBV7-2 to TRBJ1-2; D remains ambiguous. Looked up from germline, CDR1 is SGHTA and CDR2 is FQGNSA. This CDR3 region has 12 residues. The V gene lost 1 base and the J gene lost 5 bases, with 5 bases spanning the gap. DNA of the CDR3: TGTGCCAGCAGCTTAGATTTTTATGGCTACACCTTC. Translation gives CASSLDFYGYTF.

The chain recombines TRBV2 with TRBJ1-2; D is undetermined. From germline, CDR1 is SNHLY and CDR2 FYNNEI. This CDR3 spans 13 amino acids. The V gene lost 0 bases and the J gene lost 8 bases, with 10 bases spanning the gap. The CDR3 is CASSEAPSAGYTF. The CDR3 DNA sequence: TGTGCCAGCAGTGAAGCCCCCTCTGCAGGCTACACCTTC.

The CDR3 spells CATRVGGPSEQFF. CDR3 in DNA: TGTGCCACCAGGGTGGGAGGGCCGTCCGAGCAGTTCTTC. The rearrangement links TRBV19 to TRBJ2-1; 7 nucleotides align to TRBD2. Trimming removed 10 bases from V and 10 bases from J; junction bases left unmatched: 13. The germline CDR1 and CDR2 sequences are LNHDA and SQIVND (reference sequence). The CDR3 length is 13 residues.

This clone is a singleton in its sample. The chain joins TRBV27 to TRBJ2-7; D is uncertain. The CDR3 spans 15 residues. Germline V gene sequence: CDR1 MNHEY, CDR2 SMNVEV (reference sequence). The V end was cut by 3 bases, the J end by 3 bases, with 15 bases between. For the CDR3, the DNA is TGTGCCAGCAGTTTTTTGGGTCTGCGCGGCTACGAGCAGTACTTC. Translation: CASSFLGLRGYEQYF.

CDR3 loop: CASFPGGGSYNEQFF. As DNA, the CDR3 is TGTGCCAGCTTTCCGGGAGGGGGATCCTACAATGAGCAGTTCTTC. V usage is TRBV28 and J usage is TRBJ2-1, with 8 bases matching TRBD2. V shed 8 bases and J 1 base; nucleotides not matched to a gene: 7. CDR3 length equals 15 residues. CDR1 and CDR2 (germline): MDHEN, SYDVKM. The full variable domain, rest sourced from reference TRBV28 and TRBJ2-1, is DVKVTQSSRYLVKRTGEKVFLECVQDMDHENMFWYRQDPGLGLRLIYFSYDVKMKEKGDIPEGYSVSREKKERFSLILESASTNQTSMYLCASFPGGGSYNEQFFGPGTRLTVL.

This clone has only a few counts. The gene calls are TRBV5-1 and TRBJ1-3; D unresolved. Trimming took off 0 bases at V and 2 bases at J, with 12 bases between the two ends. The CDR3 has 16 amino acids. Germline CDR1 SGHRS, CDR2 YFSETQ. Here the CDR3 reads CASSLDATSPGNTIYF. The CDR3, as DNA: TGCGCCAGCAGCTTGGATGCCACCTCACCTGGAAACACCATATATTTT.

The chain has TRBV27 and TRBJ1-5; D possibly corresponds to TRBD1 (6 bases). The ends were cut back, 3 bases at V and 7 bases at J, with 10 bases in the middle. Looked up from germline, CDR1 is MNHEY and CDR2 is SMNVEV (reference sequence). There are 13 residues in the CDR3. This CDR3 reads CASSFGTNQPQHF. The CDR3 coding sequence is TGTGCCAGCAGTTTCGGGACAAACCAGCCCCAGCATTTT.

This rearrangement joins TRBV15 to TRBJ2-4; no clear D. This CDR3 is 15 amino acids long. CDR1 and CDR2 (germline): LNHNV, YYDKDF (reference sequence). Trimming left V 5 bases short and J 2 bases short, with 13 bases between. In DNA, the CDR3 is TGTGCCACCAGCTCCCCATTTGGGACCAAAAACATTCAGTACTTC. Amino acid sequence: CATSSPFGTKNIQYF.

CDR3: CASNSGSASYEQYF. Here the CDR3 DNA reads TGTGCCAGCAACTCCGGGAGTGCCTCCTACGAGCAGTACTTC. This sequence joins TRBV28 and TRBJ2-7; D perhaps matches TRBD2 (6 bases). Trimming shortened V by 7 bases and J by 0 bases, and 13 bases separated the two germline ends. Germline CDR1 reads MDHEN; CDR2 reads SYDVKM. The CDR3 covers 14 residues. Full variable domain (remainder filled in from reference TRBV28 and TRBJ2-7): DVKVTQSSRYLVKRTGEKVFLECVQDMDHENMFWYRQDPGLGLRLIYFSYDVKMKEKGDIPEGYSVSREKKERFSLILESASTNQTSMYLCASNSGSASYEQYFGPGTRLTVT.

This rearrangement joins TRBV9 to TRBJ2-1, with unresolved D. The CDR3 runs 13 residues. The ends were cut back, 0 bases at V and 4 bases at J, with 5 bases in the middle. Germline CDR1 is SGDLS and CDR2 is YYNGEE. The CDR3 DNA follows: TGTGCCAGCAGCGTAGACGGTTACAATGAGCAGTTCTTC. Translating it yields CASSVDGYNEQFF.

V and J are TRBV27 and TRBJ2-5; D ambiguous. The CDR3 sequence is 14 residues long. Germline CDR1 is MNHEY and CDR2 is SMNVEV (reference sequence). Trimming took 5 bases from V and 0 from J, leaving 10 bases between them. For the CDR3, the DNA is TGTGCCAGCAGTCCCAACGAGAACCAAGAGACCCAGTACTTC. This codes for CASSPNENQETQYF.

The gene calls are TRBV27 and TRBJ2-6; D is undetermined. Trimming stripped 5 bases from V and 4 bases from J, with 15 bases between. Germline CDR1 reads MNHEY; CDR2 reads SMNVEV (reference sequence). The length of the CDR3 is 16 residues. CDR3 sequence (DNA): TGTGCCAGCAGTGCCGCCCTGACTCTGGGGGCCAACGTCCTGACTTTC. As protein: CASSAALTLGANVLTF.

This clone occurred once. The chain combines TRBV7-8 with TRBJ2-7; D is unclear. V was cut by 4 bases and J by 2 bases, with 12 bases left in between. The CDR3 sequence is 14 residues long. Germline V gene sequence: CDR1 SGHVS, CDR2 FQNEAQ. The CDR3 region has the DNA TGTGCCAGCAGCTCTAGGACGGCCACCTACGAGCAGTACTTC. This gives the protein CASSSRTATYEQYF.

The chain links TRBV6-1 to TRBJ1-1, with 7 bases aligning to TRBD1. The CDR3 loop spans 13 amino acids. Germline lookup yields CDR1 MNHNS and CDR2 SASEGT. The J segment lost 4 bases and the V segment lost 6 bases, leaving 5 bases of the junction unmatched. CDR3 loop: CASRGQPPTEAFF. The CDR3 DNA sequence: TGTGCCAGCAGGGGACAGCCGCCCACTGAAGCTTTCTTT.

The chain links TRBV21-1 to TRBJ2-3. TRBV21-1 is described as a pseudogene. The CDR3 spans 16 residues. CDR3 in amino acids: CASSNSPPLPTDTQYF. The CDR3 bases are TGTGCCAGCAGCAATTCCCCCCCGCTTCCCACAGATACGCAGTATTTT.

This chain connects TRBV20-1 to TRBJ1-1; D is uncertain. This CDR3 region has 11 residues. The V end was cut by 7 bases, the J end by 1 base, with 7 bases between. Looked up from germline, CDR1 is DFQATT and CDR2 is SNEGSKA (reference sequence). The CDR3 loop is CSVGGNTEAFF. CDR3 sequence (DNA): TGCAGTGTTGGAGGGAACACTGAAGCTTTCTTT.

The rearrangement joins TRBV7-8 to TRBJ2-3; 7 bases fit TRBD1. Germline V gene data show CDR1 as SGHVS and CDR2 as FQNEAQ. The V segment lost 2 bases and the J segment 5 bases; nucleotides outside the gene matches: 10. The length of the CDR3 is 16 residues. CDR3 bases: TGTGCCAGCAGCTTACGAGGGGGCGACGGAGTAGATACGCAGTATTTT. Amino acids: CASSLRGGDGVDTQYF.

This chain connects TRBV11-2 to TRBJ2-7; D is possibly TRBD1 (6 bases). V was pared by 5 bases and J by 0 bases, with 14 bases between. CDR1 and CDR2 (germline): SGHAT, FQNNGV. The CDR3 covers 15 residues. CDR3 residues: CASSLTDRASYEQYF. The CDR3 DNA sequence: TGTGCCAGCAGCCTAACGGACAGAGCCTCCTACGAGCAGTACTTC.

The chain carries TRBV9 and TRBJ2-3, with TRBD2 matching over 12 bases. V dropped 4 bases and J dropped 5; count of bases not matched to a gene: 8. This CDR3 is built from 16 residues. CDR1 and CDR2 from the germline V gene are SGDLS and YYNGEE. Here the CDR3 reads CASSIASGRAVDTQYF. CDR3 coding DNA: TGTGCCAGCAGCATAGCTAGCGGGAGGGCCGTAGATACGCAGTATTTT.

The gene calls are TRBV11-2 and TRBJ2-3, with 8 bases aligning to TRBD1. The CDR3 has 14 residues. Germline V gene data show CDR1 as SGHAT and CDR2 as FQNNGV. The J segment lost 3 bases and the V segment lost 3 bases, leaving 2 bases of the junction unmatched. For the CDR3, the DNA is TGTGCCAGCAGCTTCCAGGGGGCAACAGATACGCAGTATTTT. As protein: CASSFQGATDTQYF.

The chain employs TRBV18 and TRBJ2-1; D gene uncertain. The CDR3 is made up of 14 amino acids. CDR1 and CDR2 (germline): KGHSH, LQKENI. Deletions cut 2 bases from V and 2 bases from J, with 7 bases between. DNA for the CDR3: TGTGCCAGCTCACCAGGTCCCCCCTACAATGAGCAGTTCTTC. Amino acid sequence: CASSPGPPYNEQFF.

This clone was found once. The chain joins TRBV14 to TRBJ2-3; D gene unclear. The germline CDR1 and CDR2 sequences are SGHDN and FVKESK. Trimming left V 4 bases short and J 2 bases short, with 10 bases between. There are 14 residues in the CDR3. CDR3 coding DNA: TGTGCCAGCAGCCCCACAGCGACCACAGATACGCAGTATTTT. It yields the protein CASSPTATTDTQYF.

This clone has only one observation. The chain recombines TRBV4-1 with TRBJ1-1; no definite D call. CDR3 length equals 13 residues. V was clipped by 1 base and J by 10 bases, with 13 bases between them. CDR1 and CDR2 (germline): MGHRA, YSYEKL. CDR3 sequence reads: CASSQAPQLGAFF. CDR3 DNA sequence: TGCGCCAGCAGCCAAGCTCCCCAATTGGGAGCTTTCTTT.